This TCR beta chain was profiled in a study of cytomegalovirus exposure and HLA in healthy donors. Study-wide results and caveats: In vitro, three CMV-associated chains proved specific for CMV antigens. Productive rates of about 90% or about 30% were seen for most TCR beta V segments in an earlier analysis. The study put roughly 160 TCR beta chains on its list as cytomegalovirus-associated.

A multiplex PCR was run with 60 Vbeta primers and 13 Jbeta primers. TCRdb's table, derived via immunoSEQ multiplex PCR, lists solely in-frame clones and lacks some. The table includes about 200,000 clones, around 80% detected once. The CDR3 extends over 19 amino acids. V lost 3 bases to trimming and J lost 5 bases; unmatched junction nucleotides: 18. The germline gives CDR1 SNHLY, CDR2 FYNNEI. Comment on this clone: Its specificity is unknown.

Sequencing was done on a sample of PBMCs. The chain employs TRBV2 and TRBJ2-3, with 9 bases matching TRBD2. The sequence came from a man under 40 in good health and CMV-seronegative. CDR3 protein: CASSDPASGTSTSLDTQYF. The CDR3 region has the DNA TGTGCCAGCAGTGATCCTGCGTCCGGGACTAGCACCTCGCTAGATACGCAGTATTTT.